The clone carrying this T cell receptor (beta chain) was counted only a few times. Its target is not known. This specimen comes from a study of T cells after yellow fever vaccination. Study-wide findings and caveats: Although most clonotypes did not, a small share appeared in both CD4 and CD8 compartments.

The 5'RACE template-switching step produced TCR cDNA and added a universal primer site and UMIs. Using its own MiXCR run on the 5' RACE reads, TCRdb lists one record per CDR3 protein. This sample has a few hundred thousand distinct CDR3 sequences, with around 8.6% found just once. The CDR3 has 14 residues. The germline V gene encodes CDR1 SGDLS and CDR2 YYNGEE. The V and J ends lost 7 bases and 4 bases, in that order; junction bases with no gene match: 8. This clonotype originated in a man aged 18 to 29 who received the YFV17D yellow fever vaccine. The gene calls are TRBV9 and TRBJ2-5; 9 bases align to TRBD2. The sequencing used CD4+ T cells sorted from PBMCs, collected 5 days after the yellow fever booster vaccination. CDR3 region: CASAKGLAPETQYF. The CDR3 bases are TGTGCCAGCGCCAAGGGACTAGCCCCAGAGACCCAGTACTTC. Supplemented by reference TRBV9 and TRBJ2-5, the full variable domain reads DSGVTQTPKHLITATGQRVTLRCSPRSGDLSVYWYQQSLDQGLQFLIQYYNGEERAKGNILERFSAQQFPDLHSELNLSSLELGDSALYFCASAKGLAPETQYFGPGTRLLVL.